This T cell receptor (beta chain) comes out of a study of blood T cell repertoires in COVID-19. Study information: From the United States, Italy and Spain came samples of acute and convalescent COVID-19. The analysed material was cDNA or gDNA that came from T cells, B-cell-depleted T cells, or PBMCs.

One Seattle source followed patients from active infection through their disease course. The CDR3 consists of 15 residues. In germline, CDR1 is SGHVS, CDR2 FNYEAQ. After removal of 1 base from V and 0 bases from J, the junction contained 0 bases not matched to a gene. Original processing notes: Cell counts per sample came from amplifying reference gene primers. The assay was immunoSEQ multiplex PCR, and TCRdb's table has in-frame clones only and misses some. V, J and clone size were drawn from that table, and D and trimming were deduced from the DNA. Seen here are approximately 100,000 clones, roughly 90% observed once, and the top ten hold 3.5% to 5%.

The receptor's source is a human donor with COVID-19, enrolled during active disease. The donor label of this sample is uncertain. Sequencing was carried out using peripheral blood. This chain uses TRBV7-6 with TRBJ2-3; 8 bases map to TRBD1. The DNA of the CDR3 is TGTGCCAGCAGCTTAGGGACAGGGAGCACAGATACGCAGTATTTT. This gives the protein CASSLGTGSTDTQYF.